A single T cell receptor beta chain is shown here with its context. The sample is drawn from a study of blood T cell repertoires in COVID-19. Background on the study: Sources were T cells, B-cell-depleted T cells, or PBMCs; the material itself was cDNA or gDNA.

Participant-reported clinical history was the basis for cohort assignment. The V segment lost 3 bases and the J segment 1 base; nucleotides outside the gene matches: 2. There are 13 residues in the CDR3. The V gene's germline CDR1 is SQVTM and CDR2 ANQGSEA. Produced via immunoSEQ multiplex PCR; TCRdb's table is partial and in-frame only. The repertoire consists of approximately 250,000 clones, with around 88% occurring once and the leading ten covering more than 1%. The rearrangement joins TRBV29-1 to TRBJ1-2, with 7 bases that match TRBD1. The receptor was derived from a woman aged 40-49 years with acute COVID-19. The sequenced sample was PBMCs or T cells enriched from blood (not recorded which). CDR3 bases: TGCAGCGTTGACGACAGGGTTAACTATGGCTACACCTTC. Translating gives CSVDDRVNYGYTF.